This T cell receptor beta chain was sequenced in a study of persistence of HIV-infected CD4 T cells. Overall study: Donors had been on suppressive ART for a median of 8 years. Overall study findings and caveats: Proviral oligoclonality tracked with TCR oligoclonality within the same sorted cells.

The libraries were made with immunoSEQ version 4 in survey mode. Profiling relied on immunoSEQ multiplex PCR, and the TCRdb table lists in-frame clones only, not all of them. The repertoire holds about 45,000 clones, with about nine tenths as singletons. With respect to this clone: The antigen remains unidentified. The junction departs from the called germline gene at one end, perhaps through a read error.

Cells were stimulated nonspecifically with anti-CD3/anti-CD28 magnetic beads. Sorting of responding CD4+ T cells relied on upregulated CD40 ligand together with CD69. Suppressive ART was started during chronic HIV-1 infection in these adults. This CDR3 has 13 residues. The sequence came from an adult woman with HIV who was CMV-seropositive. The chain has TRBV12-3 or TRBV12-4 and TRBJ2-3; 7 bases align to TRBD2. The source was CD4+ T cells sorted from PBMCs after 18-hour stimulation, collected from a patient who received antiretroviral therapy. CDR3 bases: TGTGCCAGCAGTCTAGCGGGCACAGATACGCAGTATTTT. Its translation: CASSLAGTDTQYF.